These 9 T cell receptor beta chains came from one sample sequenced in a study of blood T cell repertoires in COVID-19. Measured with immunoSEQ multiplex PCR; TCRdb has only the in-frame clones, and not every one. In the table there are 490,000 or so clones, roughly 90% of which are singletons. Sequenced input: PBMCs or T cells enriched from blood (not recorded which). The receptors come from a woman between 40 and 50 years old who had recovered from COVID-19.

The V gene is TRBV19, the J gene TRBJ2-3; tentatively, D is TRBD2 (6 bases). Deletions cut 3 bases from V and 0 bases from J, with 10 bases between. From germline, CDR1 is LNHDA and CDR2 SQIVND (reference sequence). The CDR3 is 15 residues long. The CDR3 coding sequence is TGTGCCAGTAGTATGTCAGGGACTAGCACAGATACGCAGTATTTT. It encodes CASSMSGTSTDTQYF.

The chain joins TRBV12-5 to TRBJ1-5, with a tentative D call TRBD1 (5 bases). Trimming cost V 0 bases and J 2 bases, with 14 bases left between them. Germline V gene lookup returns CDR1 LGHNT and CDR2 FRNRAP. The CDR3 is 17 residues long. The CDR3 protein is CASGLVKGVSGNQPQHF. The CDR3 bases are TGTGCTAGTGGTTTGGTAAAAGGGGTAAGTGGCAATCAGCCCCAGCATTTT.

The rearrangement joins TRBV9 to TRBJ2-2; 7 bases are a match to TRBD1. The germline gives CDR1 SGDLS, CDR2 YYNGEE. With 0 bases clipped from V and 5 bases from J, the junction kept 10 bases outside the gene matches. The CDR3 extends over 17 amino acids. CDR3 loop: CASSVGSTGELTGELFF. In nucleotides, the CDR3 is TGTGCCAGCAGCGTAGGTTCAACAGGGGAATTGACCGGGGAGCTGTTTTTT.

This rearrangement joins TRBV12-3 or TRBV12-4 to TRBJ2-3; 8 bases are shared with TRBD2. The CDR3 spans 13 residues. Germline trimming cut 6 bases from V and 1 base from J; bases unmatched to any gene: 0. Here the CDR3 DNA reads TGTGCCAGCAGAGCGGGGGGCACAGATACGCAGTATTTT. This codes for CASRAGGTDTQYF.

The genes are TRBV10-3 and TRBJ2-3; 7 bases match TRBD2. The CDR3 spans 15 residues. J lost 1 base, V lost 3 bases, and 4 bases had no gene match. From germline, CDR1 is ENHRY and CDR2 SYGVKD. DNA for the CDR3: TGTGCCATCAGTGAATCGCGGGAGCGCACAGATACGCAGTATTTT. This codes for CAISESRERTDTQYF.

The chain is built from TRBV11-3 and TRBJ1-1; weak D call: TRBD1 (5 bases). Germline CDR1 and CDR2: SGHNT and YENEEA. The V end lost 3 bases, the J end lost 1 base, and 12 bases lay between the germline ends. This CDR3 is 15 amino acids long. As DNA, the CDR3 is TGTGCCAGCAGCTTGGGGGGGGTTGGGAACACTGAAGCTTTCTTT. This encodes CASSLGGVGNTEAFF.

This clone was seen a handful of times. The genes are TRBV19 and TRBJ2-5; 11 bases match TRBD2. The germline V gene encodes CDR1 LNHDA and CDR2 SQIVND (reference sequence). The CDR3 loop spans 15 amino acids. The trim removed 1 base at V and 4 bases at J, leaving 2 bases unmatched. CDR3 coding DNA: TGTGCCAGTAGTATAGTAGCGGGAGGGTTAGAGACCCAGTACTTC. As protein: CASSIVAGGLETQYF. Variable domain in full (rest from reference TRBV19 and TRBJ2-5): DGGITQSPKYLFRKEGQNVTLSCEQNLNHDAMYWYRQDPGQGLRLIYYSQIVNDFQKGDIAEGYSVSREKKESFPLTVTSAQKNPTAFYLCASSIVAGGLETQYFGPGTRLLVL.

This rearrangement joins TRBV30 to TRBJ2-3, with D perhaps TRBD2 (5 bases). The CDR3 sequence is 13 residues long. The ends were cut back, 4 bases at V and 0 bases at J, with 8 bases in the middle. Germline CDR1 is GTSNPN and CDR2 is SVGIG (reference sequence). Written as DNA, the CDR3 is TGTGCCTGGATCGGGAAAAGCACAGATACGCAGTATTTT. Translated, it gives CAWIGKSTDTQYF.

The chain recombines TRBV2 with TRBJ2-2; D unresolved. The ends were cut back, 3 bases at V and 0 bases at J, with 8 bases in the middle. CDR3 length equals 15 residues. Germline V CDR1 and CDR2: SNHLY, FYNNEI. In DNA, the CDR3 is TGTGCCAGCAGTGAGGCCTCCACGAACACCGGGGAGCTGTTTTTT. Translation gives CASSEASTNTGELFF.